A single sample gave rise to the 11 T cell receptor beta chains below, sequenced in a study of blood T cell repertoires in COVID-19. Assay used: immunoSEQ multiplex PCR; TCRdb lists only in-frame clones, some missing. The sample lists nearly 90,000 clones, less than 95% seen once, with 6.5% to 8.5% in the top ten. The sample consisted of peripheral blood. Every receptor here comes from a man aged 18 to 29 with COVID-19, enrolled during active disease.

In its sample, this clone was seen once. The chain employs TRBV5-1 and TRBJ2-7, with TRBD2 matching 8 bases. This CDR3 contains 15 residues. Germline CDR1 is SGHRS and CDR2 is YFSETQ. The junction had 7 bases not matched to a gene; V was cut back by 4 bases and J by 1 base. This chain's CDR3 is CASSDTGTRSYEQYF. The CDR3 nucleotides are TGCGCCAGCAGCGACACCGGGACTAGATCCTACGAGCAGTACTTC.

The rearrangement joins TRBV14 to TRBJ2-1; no firm D call. Germline loops: CDR1 SGHDN, CDR2 FVKESK. The CDR3 covers 16 residues. The V end was cut by 4 bases, the J end by 0 bases, with 13 bases between. In DNA, the CDR3 is TGTGCCAGCAGCCTCCCTCCCACGAGCTCCTACAATGAGCAGTTCTTC. It is translated as CASSLPPTSSYNEQFF.

V usage is TRBV7-8 and J usage is TRBJ1-5; possible D gene TRBD1, 5 bases. Germline V CDR1 and CDR2: SGHVS, FQNEAQ. This CDR3 contains 15 residues. Trimming stripped 1 base from V and 6 bases from J, with 13 bases between. CDR3 in amino acids: CASSLGPGWGQPQHF. The CDR3 DNA reads TGTGCCAGCAGCTTAGGTCCAGGGTGGGGTCAGCCCCAGCATTTT.

The gene calls are TRBV11-3 and TRBJ2-1, with 7 bases fitting TRBD2. V dropped 0 bases and J dropped 4; count of bases not matched to a gene: 6. The CDR3 has 16 residues. The germline gives CDR1 SGHNT, CDR2 YENEEA. CDR3 residues: CASSLDGASGYNEQFF. The DNA for the CDR3 is TGTGCCAGCAGCTTAGATGGGGCTAGCGGATACAATGAGCAGTTCTTC.

The V and J genes are TRBV13 and TRBJ2-3, with 7 bases that match TRBD1. Germline loops: CDR1 PRHDT, CDR2 FYEKMQ (reference sequence). CDR3 size: 15 residues. V was pared by 3 bases and J by 1 base, with 4 bases of the junction left unmatched. As DNA, the CDR3 is TGTGCCAGCAGCTTTAGACAGGGCGGCACAGATACGCAGTATTTT. This sequence encodes CASSFRQGGTDTQYF.

The chain combines TRBV11-3 with TRBJ2-5, with 10 bases identical to TRBD2. There are 14 residues in the CDR3. CDR1 and CDR2 (germline): SGHNT, YENEEA. The junction had 6 bases not matched to a gene; V was cut back by 4 bases and J by 7 bases. CDR3 nucleotide sequence: TGTGCCAGCAGCTCCAGCGGGAGGGCCGGGACCCAGTACTTC. It is translated as CASSSSGRAGTQYF.

V is TRBV24-1 and J is TRBJ2-2; D might be TRBD1 (6 bases). Germline V gene data show CDR1 as KGHDR and CDR2 as SFDVKD. This CDR3 region has 16 residues. The V end was cut by 4 bases, the J end by 4 bases, with 15 bases between. The CDR3: CATSDPQGRSTGELFF. For the CDR3, the DNA is TGTGCCACCAGTGACCCACAGGGTAGGAGCACCGGGGAGCTGTTTTTT.

The J gene is TRBJ1-4, the V gene TRBV4-3; D is possibly TRBD1 (5 bases). Germline V gives CDR1 LGHNA, CDR2 YSLEER. V was clipped by 1 base and J by 4 bases, with 10 bases between them. CDR3 length: 15 amino acids. CDR3 sequence: CASSQGQGYNEKLFF. In DNA, the CDR3 is TGCGCCAGCAGCCAAGGCCAGGGTTATAATGAAAAACTGTTTTTT.

This clone was found a few times. The V gene is TRBV7-2, the J gene TRBJ2-7, with 10 nucleotides matching TRBD2. V lost 4 bases to trimming and J lost 5 bases; unmatched junction nucleotides: 8. CDR3 length: 15 amino acids. Germline V CDR1 and CDR2: SGHTA, FQGNSA. This CDR3 is CASSSQAGGFHEQYF. The CDR3 DNA reads as TGTGCCAGCAGCTCACAAGCGGGAGGGTTCCACGAGCAGTACTTC. The variable domain in full, with the rest retrieved from reference TRBV7-2 and TRBJ2-7, is GAGVSQSPSNKVTEKGKDVELRCDPISGHTALYWYRQSLGQGLEFLIYFQGNSAPDKSGLPSDRFSAERTGGSVSTLTIQRTQQEDSAVYLCASSSQAGGFHEQYFGPGTRLTVT.

This clone was found a few times. The chain is built from TRBV7-2 and TRBJ1-1; D might be TRBD1 (6 bases). The CDR3 has 16 amino acids. Germline V gene lookup returns CDR1 SGHTA and CDR2 FQGNSA. Trimming cost V 5 bases and J 7 bases, with 23 bases left between them. The CDR3 DNA sequence: TGTGCCAGCAGCACTAGGGGGGCGGGAGGTCTGGGTGAAGCTTTCTTT. Protein: CASSTRGAGGLGEAFF.

Written as DNA, the CDR3 is TGCGCCAGCAGCCGGTTAGGACAACAGGGCACCGGGGAGCTGTTTTTT. Translating it yields CASSRLGQQGTGELFF. The J gene is TRBJ2-2, the V gene TRBV5-1; D is possibly TRBD1 (6 bases). The CDR3 loop spans 16 amino acids. Trimming took 4 bases from V and 4 from J, leaving 17 bases between them. Germline V CDR1 and CDR2: SGHRS, YFSETQ.